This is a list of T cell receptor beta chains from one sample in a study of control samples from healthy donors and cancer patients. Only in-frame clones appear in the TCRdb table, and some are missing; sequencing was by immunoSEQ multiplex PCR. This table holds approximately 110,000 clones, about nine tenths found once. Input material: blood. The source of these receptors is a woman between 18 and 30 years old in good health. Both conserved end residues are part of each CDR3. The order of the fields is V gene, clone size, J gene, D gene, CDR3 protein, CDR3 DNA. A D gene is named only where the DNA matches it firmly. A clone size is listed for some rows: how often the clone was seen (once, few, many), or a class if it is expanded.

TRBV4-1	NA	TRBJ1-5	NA	CASSQDQGNQPQHF	TGCGCCAGCAGCCAAGATCAGGGCAATCAGCCCCAGCATTTT
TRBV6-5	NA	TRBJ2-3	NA	CASGPSGAHTDTQYF	TGTGCCAGCGGGCCATCGGGGGCTCACACAGATACGCAGTATTTT
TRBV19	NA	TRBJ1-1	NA	CATLANSGGRGAFF	TGTGCCACCCTTGCAAATTCCGGGGGTCGCGGCGCTTTCTTT
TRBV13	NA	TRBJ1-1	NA	CASSGRRADTEAFF	TGTGCCAGCAGCGGTAGGAGGGCTGACACTGAAGCTTTCTTT
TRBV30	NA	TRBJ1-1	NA	CAWLQELGAFF	TGTGCCTGGCTACAGGAACTGGGAGCTTTCTTT
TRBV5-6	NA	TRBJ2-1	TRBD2	CASSAGTSGAEVF	TGTGCCAGCAGCGCTGGGACTAGCGGGGCGGAGGTCTTC
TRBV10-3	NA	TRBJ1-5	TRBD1	CAISESTGWGSQPQHF	TGTGCCATCAGTGAGTCGACAGGGTGGGGGAGTCAGCCCCAGCATTTT
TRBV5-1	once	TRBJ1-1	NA	CASRAGVNTEAFF	TGCGCCAGCAGGGCAGGGGTGAACACTGAAGCTTTCTTT
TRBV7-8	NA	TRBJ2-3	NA	CASSRVIGGRRTDTQYF	TGTGCCAGCAGCCGTGTTATTGGGGGGCGAAGGACAGATACGCAGTATTTT
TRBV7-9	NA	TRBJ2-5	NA	CASSFRQAEETQYF	TGTGCCAGCAGCTTTCGTCAGGCCGAAGAGACCCAGTACTTC
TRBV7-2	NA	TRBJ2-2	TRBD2	CASSLAGLAGGELFF	TGTGCCAGCAGCTTAGCGGGACTAGCAGGCGGGGAGCTGTTTTTT
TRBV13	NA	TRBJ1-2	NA	CASSLGTGNGYTF	TGTGCCAGCAGCTTAGGGACAGGCAATGGCTACACCTTC
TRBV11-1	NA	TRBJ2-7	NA	CASSRAEAALYEQYF	TGTGCCAGCAGTCGCGCCGAGGCAGCGCTCTACGAGCAGTACTTC
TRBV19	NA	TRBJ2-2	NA	CASRGARLGLIPGELFF	TGTGCCAGTCGCGGAGCCAGGCTTGGCCTTATTCCCGGGGAGCTGTTTTTT
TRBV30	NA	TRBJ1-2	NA	CAWTAGLFYGYTF	TGTGCCTGGACGGCAGGCCTCTTCTATGGCTACACCTTC
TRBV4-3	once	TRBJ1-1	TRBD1	CASSQEAGTGGAGRAFF	TGCGCCAGCAGCCAAGAAGCGGGGACAGGGGGCGCAGGTCGGGCTTTCTTT
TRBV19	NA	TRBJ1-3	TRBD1	CASSRGQKFSGNTIYF	TGTGCCAGTAGTAGGGGACAGAAGTTCTCTGGAAACACCATATATTTT
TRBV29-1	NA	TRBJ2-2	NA	CSVAPGGQTNTGELFF	TGCAGCGTTGCCCCGGGGGGACAGACGAACACCGGGGAGCTGTTTTTT
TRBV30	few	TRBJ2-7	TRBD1	CAWSVQGQGSYEQYF	TGTGCCTGGAGTGTACAGGGACAGGGTTCCTACGAGCAGTACTTC
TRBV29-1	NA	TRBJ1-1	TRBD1	CSGRDRANTEAFF	TGCAGCGGCCGGGACAGGGCCAACACTGAAGCTTTCTTT
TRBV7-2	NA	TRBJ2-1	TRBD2	CASSPGTSRNNEQFF	TGTGCCAGCAGCCCGGGGACTAGCCGAAACAATGAGCAGTTCTTC
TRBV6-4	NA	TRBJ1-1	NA	CASSDSSRWENTEAFF	TGTGCCAGCAGTGACTCTTCCCGGTGGGAGAACACTGAAGCTTTCTTT
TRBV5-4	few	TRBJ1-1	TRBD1	CASSLQSGGNTEAFF	TGTGCCAGCAGCTTGCAGTCAGGGGGCAACACTGAAGCTTTCTTT
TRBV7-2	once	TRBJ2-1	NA	CASSPTWIRNNEQFF	TGTGCCAGCAGCCCCACTTGGATTCGGAACAATGAGCAGTTCTTC